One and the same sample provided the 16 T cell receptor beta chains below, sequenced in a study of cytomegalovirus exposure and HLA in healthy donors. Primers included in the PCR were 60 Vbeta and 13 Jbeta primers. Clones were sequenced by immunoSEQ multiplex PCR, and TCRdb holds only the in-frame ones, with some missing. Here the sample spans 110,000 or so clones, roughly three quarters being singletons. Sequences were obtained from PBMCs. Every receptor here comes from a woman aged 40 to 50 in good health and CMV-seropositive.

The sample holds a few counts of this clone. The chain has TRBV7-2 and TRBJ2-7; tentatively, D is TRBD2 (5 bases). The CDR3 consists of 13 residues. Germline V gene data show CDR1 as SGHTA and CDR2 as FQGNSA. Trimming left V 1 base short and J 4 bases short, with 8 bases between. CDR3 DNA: TGTGCCAGCAGCTTAGGACGGGAATACGAGCAGTACTTC. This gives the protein CASSLGREYEQYF. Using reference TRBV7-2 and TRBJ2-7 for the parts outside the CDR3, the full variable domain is GAGVSQSPSNKVTEKGKDVELRCDPISGHTALYWYRQSLGQGLEFLIYFQGNSAPDKSGLPSDRFSAERTGGSVSTLTIQRTQQEDSAVYLCASSLGREYEQYFGPGTRLTVT.

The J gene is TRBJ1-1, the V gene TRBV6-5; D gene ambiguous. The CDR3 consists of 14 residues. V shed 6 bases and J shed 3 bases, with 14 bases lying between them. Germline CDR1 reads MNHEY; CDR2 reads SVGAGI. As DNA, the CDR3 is TGTGCCAGCAGCCCGCCAGAATCCTACACTGAAGCTTTCTTT. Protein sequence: CASSPPESYTEAFF.

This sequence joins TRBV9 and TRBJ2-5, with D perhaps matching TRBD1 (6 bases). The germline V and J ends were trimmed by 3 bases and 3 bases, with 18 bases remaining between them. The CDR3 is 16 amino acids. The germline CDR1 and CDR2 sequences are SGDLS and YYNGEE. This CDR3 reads CASSAGAASKKETQYF. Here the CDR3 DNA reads TGTGCCAGCAGCGCAGGGGCAGCAAGTAAAAAAGAGACCCAGTACTTC. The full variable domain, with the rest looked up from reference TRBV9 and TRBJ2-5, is DSGVTQTPKHLITATGQRVTLRCSPRSGDLSVYWYQQSLDQGLQFLIQYYNGEERAKGNILERFSAQQFPDLHSELNLSSLELGDSALYFCASSAGAASKKETQYFGPGTRLLVL.

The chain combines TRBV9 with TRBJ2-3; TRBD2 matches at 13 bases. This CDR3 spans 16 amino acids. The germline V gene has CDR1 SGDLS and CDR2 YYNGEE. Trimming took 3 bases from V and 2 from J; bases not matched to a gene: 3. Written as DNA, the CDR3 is TGTGCCAGCAGCGCGACTAGCGGGGGGTACACAGATACGCAGTATTTT. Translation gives CASSATSGGYTDTQYF.

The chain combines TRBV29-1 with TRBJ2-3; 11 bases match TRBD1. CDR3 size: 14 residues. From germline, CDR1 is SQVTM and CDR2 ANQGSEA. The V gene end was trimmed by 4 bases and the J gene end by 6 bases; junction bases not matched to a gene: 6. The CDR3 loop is CSVVGQGAGDTQYF. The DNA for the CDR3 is TGCAGCGTTGTTGGACAGGGGGCTGGGGATACGCAGTATTTT.

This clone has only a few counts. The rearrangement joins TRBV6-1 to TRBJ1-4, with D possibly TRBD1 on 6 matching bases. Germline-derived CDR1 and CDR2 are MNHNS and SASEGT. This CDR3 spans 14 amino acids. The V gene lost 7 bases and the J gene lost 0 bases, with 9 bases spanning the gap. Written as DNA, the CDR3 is TGTGCCAGCATTAGGACAGCAACTAATGAAAAACTGTTTTTT. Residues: CASIRTATNEKLFF.

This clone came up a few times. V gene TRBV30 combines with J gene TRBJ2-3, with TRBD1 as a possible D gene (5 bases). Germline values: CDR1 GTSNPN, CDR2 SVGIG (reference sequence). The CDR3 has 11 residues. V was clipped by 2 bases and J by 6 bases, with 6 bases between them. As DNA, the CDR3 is TGTGCCTGGAGTAAGGGGGATACGCAGTATTTT. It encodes CAWSKGDTQYF.

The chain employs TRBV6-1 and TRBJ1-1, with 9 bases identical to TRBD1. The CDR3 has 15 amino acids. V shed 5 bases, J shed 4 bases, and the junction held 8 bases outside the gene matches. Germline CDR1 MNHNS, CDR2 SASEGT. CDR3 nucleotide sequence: TGTGCCAGCAGTCTCACGGACAGGGGTCGCACTGAAGCTTTCTTT. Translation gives CASSLTDRGRTEAFF.

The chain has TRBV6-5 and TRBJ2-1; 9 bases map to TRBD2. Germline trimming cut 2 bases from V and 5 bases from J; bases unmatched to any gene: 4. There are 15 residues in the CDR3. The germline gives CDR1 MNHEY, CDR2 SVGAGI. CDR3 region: CASSYMLAGDNEQFF. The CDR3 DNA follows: TGTGCCAGCAGTTACATGTTAGCGGGGGACAATGAGCAGTTCTTC.

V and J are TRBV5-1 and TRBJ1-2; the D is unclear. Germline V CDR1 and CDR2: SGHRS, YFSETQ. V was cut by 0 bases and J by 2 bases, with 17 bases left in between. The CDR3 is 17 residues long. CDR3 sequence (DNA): TGCGCCAGCAGCTTGGAAGGGAGGGCTAAGGTCAACTATGGCTACACCTTC. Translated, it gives CASSLEGRAKVNYGYTF.

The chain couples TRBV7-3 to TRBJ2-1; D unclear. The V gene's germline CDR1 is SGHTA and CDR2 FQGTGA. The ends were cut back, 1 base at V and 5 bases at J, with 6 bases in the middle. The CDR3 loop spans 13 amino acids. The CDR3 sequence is CASSLIRDNEQFF. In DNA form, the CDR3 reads TGTGCCAGCAGCTTAATCCGCGACAATGAGCAGTTCTTC.

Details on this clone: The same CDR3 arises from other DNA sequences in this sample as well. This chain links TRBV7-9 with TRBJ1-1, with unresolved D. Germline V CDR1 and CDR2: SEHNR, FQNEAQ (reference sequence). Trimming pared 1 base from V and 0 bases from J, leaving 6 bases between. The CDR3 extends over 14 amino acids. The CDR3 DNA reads TGTGCCAGCAGCTTAGGTACGGTGAACACTGAAGCTTTCTTT. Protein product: CASSLGTVNTEAFF.

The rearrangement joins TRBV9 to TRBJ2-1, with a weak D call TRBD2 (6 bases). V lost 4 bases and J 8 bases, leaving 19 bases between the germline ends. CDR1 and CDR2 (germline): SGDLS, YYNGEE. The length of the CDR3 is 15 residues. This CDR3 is CASSPAGDSLDEQFF. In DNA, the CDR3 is TGTGCCAGCAGCCCAGCCGGGGACTCTTTGGATGAGCAGTTCTTC.

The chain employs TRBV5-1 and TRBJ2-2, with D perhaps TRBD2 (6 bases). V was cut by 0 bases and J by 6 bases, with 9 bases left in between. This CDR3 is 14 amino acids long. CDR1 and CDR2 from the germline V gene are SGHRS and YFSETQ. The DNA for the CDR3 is TGCGCCAGCAGCTTGGAGGCGGGGCCCGGGGAGCTGTTTTTT. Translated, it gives CASSLEAGPGELFF.

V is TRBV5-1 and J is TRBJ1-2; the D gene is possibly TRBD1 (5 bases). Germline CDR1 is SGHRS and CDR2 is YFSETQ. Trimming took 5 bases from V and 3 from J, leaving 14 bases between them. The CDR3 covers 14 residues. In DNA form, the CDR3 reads TGCGCCAGCAGACGGGACGGGGGGGACTATGGCTACACCTTC. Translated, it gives CASRRDGGDYGYTF.

CDR3 coding DNA: TGTGCCAGCAGCTGGGACAGGTCCGTAGGGGAGCTGTTTTTT. Amino acid sequence: CASSWDRSVGELFF. The chain is built from TRBV5-6 and TRBJ2-2; TRBD1 aligns across 8 bases. J gave up 8 bases and V 3 bases, and 6 bases lay outside the gene matches. This CDR3 comprises 14 residues. Germline CDR1 SGHDT, CDR2 YYEEEE. Combining the CDR3 with reference TRBV5-6 and TRBJ2-2 gives the whole variable domain DAGVTQSPTHLIKTRGQQVTLRCSPKSGHDTVSWYQQALGQGPQFIFQYYEEEERQRGNFPDRFSGHQFPNYSSELNVNALLLGDSALYLCASSWDRSVGELFFGEGSRLTVL.